These T cell receptor beta chains were read from a single sample in a study of blood T cell repertoires in COVID-19. The data were produced by immunoSEQ multiplex PCR, yet TCRdb's version contains in-frame clones alone and is incomplete. The sample gives about 250,000 clones, roughly 83% of which show up once; around 8.9% is in the top ten. The sample was peripheral blood. These receptors were collected from a man at least 80 years old with acute or convalescent COVID-19. The CDR3 runs from the conserved cysteine through the conserved F or W. Each record gives: clone size, V gene, J gene, D gene, CDR3 protein, CDR3 DNA. D genes are given only for firm matches. Size values are once, few and many counts, or a class for expanded clones, and some rows have none.

NA	TRBV9	TRBJ2-5	TRBD2	CASSVAGLAGGPQETQYF	TGTGCCAGCAGCGTAGCCGGACTAGCGGGAGGACCCCAAGAGACCCAGTACTTC
NA	TRBV7-8	TRBJ1-5	NA	CASSFGQSPGQPQHF	TGTGCCAGCAGCTTCGGACAGTCCCCGGGTCAGCCCCAGCATTTT
NA	TRBV7-9	TRBJ1-1	NA	CASSLQGYEAFF	TGTGCCAGCAGCTTACAGGGCTATGAAGCTTTCTTT
once	TRBV30	TRBJ1-5	NA	CAWRATIVRSKPQHF	TGTGCCTGGAGGGCAACTATCGTGAGGTCCAAGCCCCAGCATTTT
NA	TRBV5-1	TRBJ2-2	TRBD1	CASSTRTGNTGELFF	TGCGCCAGCAGCACCCGGACAGGGAACACCGGGGAGCTGTTTTTT
NA	TRBV28	TRBJ1-2	NA	CASSPDNNYGYTF	TGTGCCAGCAGTCCCGACAACAACTATGGCTACACCTTC
NA	TRBV15	TRBJ2-7	TRBD2	CATSRERGPYEQYF	TGTGCCACCAGCAGGGAGCGGGGGCCCTACGAGCAGTACTTC
NA	TRBV5-6	TRBJ2-2	NA	CASSLQSNTGELFF	TGTGCCAGCAGCTTACAGTCGAACACCGGGGAGCTGTTTTTT
NA	TRBV3-1/TRBV3-2	TRBJ2-7	NA	CASSRRGRGYEQYF	TGTGCCAGCAGTCGCCGTGGACGGGGCTACGAGCAGTACTTC
NA	TRBV30	TRBJ1-2	TRBD1	CACPLAQGVGGYTF	TGTGCCTGCCCCCTAGCACAGGGGGTGGGGGGCTACACCTTC
NA	TRBV6-5	TRBJ1-2	NA	CASSYSGLGAGYTF	TGTGCCAGCAGTTACTCGGGGCTGGGGGCTGGCTACACCTTC
once	TRBV27	TRBJ2-3	TRBD2	CASSLSGVRRTDTQYF	TGTGCCAGCAGTTTAAGCGGGGTACGCCGCACAGATACGCAGTATTTT
NA	TRBV7-9	TRBJ2-7	TRBD2	CASSFPAGTSGAYEQYF	TGTGCCAGCAGTTTTCCAGCTGGGACTAGCGGGGCCTACGAGCAGTACTTC
NA	TRBV11-2	TRBJ2-2	NA	CASSLVRAGTGELFF	TGTGCCAGCAGCTTAGTTAGGGCGGGCACCGGGGAGCTGTTTTTT
few	TRBV24-1	TRBJ2-3	TRBD2	CATSDPTRLAGGTDTQYF	TGTGCCACCAGTGATCCAACCAGACTAGCGGGAGGCACAGATACGCAGTATTTT
NA	TRBV11-2	TRBJ2-7	TRBD2	CASSLAAGTTRGEQYF	TGTGCCAGCAGCTTAGCCGCCGGGACTACCAGAGGCGAGCAGTACTTC
NA	TRBV15	TRBJ2-6	TRBD1	CATSSYRGLNTGANVLTF	TGTGCCACCAGCAGTTACAGGGGGCTAAATACAGGGGCCAACGTCCTGACTTTC
NA	TRBV30	TRBJ2-7	TRBD2	CACLREGPYEQYF	TGTGCCTGCCTTAGGGAGGGGCCCTACGAGCAGTACTTC
NA	TRBV3-1/TRBV3-2	TRBJ2-7	NA	CASSQLGDYEQYF	TGTGCCAGCAGCCAATTAGGGGACTACGAGCAGTACTTC
few	TRBV7-2	TRBJ2-3	TRBD2	CASRRGWASGGKLTDTQYF	TGTGCCAGCAGGAGAGGATGGGCTAGCGGGGGAAAACTGACAGATACGCAGTATTTT
NA	TRBV10-3	TRBJ1-5	NA	CAISESLQGQPQHF	TGTGCCATCAGTGAGTCCCTCCAGGGTCAGCCCCAGCATTTT
NA	TRBV7-9	TRBJ2-5	NA	CASKGAGGETQYF	TGTGCCAGCAAAGGAGCCGGCGGGGAGACCCAGTACTTC
NA	TRBV6-1	TRBJ1-3	NA	CASSEVQGYGNTIYF	TGTGCCAGCAGTGAGGTACAGGGTTACGGAAACACCATATATTTT
NA	TRBV20-1	TRBJ1-2	TRBD1	CSVRTGYGYTF	TGCAGTGTTAGGACAGGATATGGCTACACCTTC
NA	TRBV7-9	TRBJ2-3	TRBD2	CASGLIGLAGGTDTQYF	TGTGCCAGCGGCTTGATAGGACTGGCGGGGGGCACAGATACGCAGTATTTT
NA	TRBV6-5	TRBJ1-1	NA	CASSYGQVNTEAFF	TGTGCCAGCAGTTACGGGCAGGTGAACACTGAAGCTTTCTTT
NA	TRBV30	TRBJ1-6	NA	CACSVGGVSYNSPLHF	TGTGCCTGTTCGGTCGGGGGGGTCTCCTATAATTCACCCCTCCACTTT
NA	TRBV11-2	TRBJ2-7	NA	CASSLEGGHLRNEQYF	TGTGCCAGCAGCTTAGAGGGGGGGCACTTACGTAACGAGCAGTACTTC
NA	TRBV7-9	TRBJ2-5	NA	CASSSSLAWREETQYF	TGTGCCAGCAGCTCCTCTCTAGCGTGGAGGGAGGAGACCCAGTACTTC
NA	TRBV9	TRBJ2-1	TRBD1	CASSPLGQGRDEQFF	TGTGCCAGCAGCCCTCTCGGACAGGGTAGGGATGAGCAGTTCTTC
NA	TRBV5-1	TRBJ2-6	TRBD2	CASSSRLAGHSGANVLTF	TGCGCCAGCAGCTCACGACTAGCGGGGCACTCTGGGGCCAACGTCCTGACTTTC
NA	TRBV5-4	TRBJ2-3	TRBD1	CASSSGTGRSFTDTQYF	TGTGCCAGCAGCTCCGGGACAGGGAGGTCATTCACAGATACGCAGTATTTT
NA	TRBV5-5	TRBJ1-1	TRBD1	CASSLIFGLGTGGRTEAFF	TGTGCCAGCAGCTTGATTTTCGGTCTCGGGACAGGGGGTCGGACTGAAGCTTTCTTT
few	TRBV28	TRBJ2-7	NA	CASSPISGVPRTYEQYF	TGTGCCAGCAGTCCAATCTCGGGAGTCCCCAGGACCTACGAGCAGTACTTC
NA	TRBV5-1	TRBJ2-7	TRBD2	CASRRGVRAYEQYF	TGCGCCAGCCGCCGGGGGGTAAGGGCCTACGAGCAGTACTTC
NA	TRBV6-4	TRBJ2-7	TRBD2	CASSDGEVVAGVVDEQYF	TGTGCCAGCAGTGACGGGGAGGTCGTAGCGGGGGTGGTGGACGAGCAGTACTTC
NA	TRBV28	TRBJ1-2	TRBD1	CASSIQGKGGYTF	TGTGCCAGCAGTATACAGGGGAAGGGTGGCTACACCTTC
NA	TRBV7-2	TRBJ1-2	TRBD1	CASGGQGAYGYTF	TGTGCCAGCGGTGGACAGGGGGCCTATGGCTACACCTTC
few	TRBV7-9	TRBJ1-4	TRBD1	CASSLQGAYNEKLFF	TGTGCCAGCAGCTTACAGGGGGCCTATAATGAAAAACTGTTTTTT
NA	TRBV11-2	TRBJ1-6	NA	CASSPGGVSPLHF	TGTGCCAGCAGCCCTGGCGGAGTTTCACCCCTCCACTTT
NA	TRBV24-1	TRBJ2-7	NA	CATSAPGDMAGQYF	TGTGCCACCAGTGCCCCAGGCGACATGGCAGGGCAGTACTTC
NA	TRBV5-1	TRBJ2-3	TRBD2	CASSLNSGSPDTQYF	TGCGCCAGCAGCTTGAATAGCGGGAGCCCAGATACGCAGTATTTT
NA	TRBV11-2	TRBJ1-2	NA	CASSFAPLGARYGYTF	TGTGCCAGCAGCTTCGCGCCCCTGGGGGCCAGATATGGCTACACCTTC
NA	TRBV11-2	TRBJ2-3	TRBD2	CASSLSVSGGQYAQYF	TGTGCCAGCAGCCTATCGGTTTCGGGGGGTCAATACGCGCAGTATTTT
few	TRBV2	TRBJ1-5	NA	CASSETARNQPQHF	TGTGCCAGCAGTGAAACAGCACGCAATCAGCCCCAGCATTTT
NA	TRBV5-1	TRBJ2-3	TRBD2	CASSRGSRDTQYF	TGCGCCAGCAGCCGCGGGAGCCGAGATACGCAGTATTTT
NA	TRBV7-9	TRBJ1-4	TRBD1	CASSPRDRGEKLFF	TGTGCCAGCAGCCCTAGGGACAGGGGGGAAAAACTGTTTTTT
NA	TRBV27	TRBJ2-2	NA	CASSLSLTAQPTGELFF	TGTGCCAGCAGTTTATCGTTGACAGCACAACCTACCGGGGAGCTGTTTTTT
few	TRBV2	TRBJ1-5	NA	CASKKGLTVQPQHF	TGTGCCAGCAAGAAAGGACTGACGGTGCAGCCCCAGCATTTT
NA	TRBV19	TRBJ2-3	TRBD2	CASSRAYRTSGTDTQYF	TGTGCCAGTAGTCGAGCCTACCGGACTAGCGGCACAGATACGCAGTATTTT
NA	TRBV6-6	TRBJ1-3	NA	CASSYGGGNTIYF	TGTGCCAGCAGTTACGGGGGGGGGAACACCATATATTTT
NA	TRBV4-1	TRBJ1-2	TRBD1	CASSQDPTGYGYTF	TGCGCCAGCAGCCAAGACCCGACAGGGTATGGCTACACCTTC